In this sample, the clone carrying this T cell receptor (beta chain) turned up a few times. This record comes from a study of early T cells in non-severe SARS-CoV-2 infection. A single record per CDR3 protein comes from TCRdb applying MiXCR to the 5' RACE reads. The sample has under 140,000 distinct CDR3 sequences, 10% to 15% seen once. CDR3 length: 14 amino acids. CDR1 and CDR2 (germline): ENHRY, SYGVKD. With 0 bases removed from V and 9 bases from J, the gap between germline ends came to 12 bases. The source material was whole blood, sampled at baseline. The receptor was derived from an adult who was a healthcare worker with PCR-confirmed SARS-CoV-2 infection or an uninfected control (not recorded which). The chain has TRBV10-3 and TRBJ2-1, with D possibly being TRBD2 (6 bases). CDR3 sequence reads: CAISESGDWGEQFF. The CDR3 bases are TGTGCCATCAGTGAGTCAGGGGACTGGGGTGAGCAGTTCTTC.